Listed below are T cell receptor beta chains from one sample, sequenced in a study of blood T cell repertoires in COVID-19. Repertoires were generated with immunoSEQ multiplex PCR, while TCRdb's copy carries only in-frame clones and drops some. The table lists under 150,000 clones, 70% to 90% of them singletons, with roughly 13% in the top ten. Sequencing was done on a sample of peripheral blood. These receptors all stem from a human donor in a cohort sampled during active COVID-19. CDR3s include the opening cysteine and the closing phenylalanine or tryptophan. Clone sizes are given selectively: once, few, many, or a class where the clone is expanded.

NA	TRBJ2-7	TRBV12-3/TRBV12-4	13	CASLRTGVHEQYF
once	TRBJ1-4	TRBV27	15	CASRPRGATNEKLFF
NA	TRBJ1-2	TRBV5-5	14	CASSRRVMADGYTF
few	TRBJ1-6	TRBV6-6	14	CASSPPRGVGSLHF
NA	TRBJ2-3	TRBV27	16	CASSLALAASTDTQYF
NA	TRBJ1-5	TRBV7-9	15	CASSSQGPNHQPQHF
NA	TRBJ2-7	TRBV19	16	CASSTDTGRRTYEQYF
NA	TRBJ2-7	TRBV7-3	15	CASSLNSGGAYEQYF
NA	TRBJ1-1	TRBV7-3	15	CASSLATVQNTEAFF
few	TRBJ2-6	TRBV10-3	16	CAAATGGTPGANVLTF
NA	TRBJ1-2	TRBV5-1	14	CASSAVVEERGYTF
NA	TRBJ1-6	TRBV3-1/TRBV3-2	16	CASSHLITGGNSPLHF
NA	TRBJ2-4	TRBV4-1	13	CASSRAGVNIQYF
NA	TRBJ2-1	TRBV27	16	CASSLRTSGYYNEQFF
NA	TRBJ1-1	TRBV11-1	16	CASSLTGTGGVTEAFF
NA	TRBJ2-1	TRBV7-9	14	CASSRTGDGTGQFF
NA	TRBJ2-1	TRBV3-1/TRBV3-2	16	CASSPWAGGSYNEQFF